What follows are 23 T cell receptor beta chains derived from one specimen sequenced in a study of cytomegalovirus exposure and HLA in healthy donors. Clones were read by immunoSEQ multiplex PCR, and TCRdb kept only the in-frame ones, dropping some. The repertoire holds 150,000 to 200,000 clones, with 85% to 90% as singletons. The sequencing input was PBMCs. Every receptor here comes from a man in his late teens or twenties in good health and CMV-seropositive.

The J gene is TRBJ1-1, the V gene TRBV9; possible D gene TRBD1, 6 bases. The CDR3 totals 13 residues. V was shortened by 0 bases and J by 3 bases, with 6 bases between the two germline ends. CDR1 and CDR2 from the germline V gene are SGDLS and YYNGEE. CDR3 nucleotide sequence: TGTGCCAGCAGCGTAGGGACAGACACTGAAGCTTTCTTT. Amino acid sequence: CASSVGTDTEAFF.

This rearrangement joins TRBV30 to TRBJ2-3; possible D gene TRBD2, 6 bases. CDR3 size: 15 residues. CDR1 and CDR2 (germline): GTSNPN, SVGIG (reference sequence). Trimming stripped 1 base from V and 2 bases from J, with 13 bases between. CDR3 amino acids: CAWSELGRITDTQYF. As DNA, the CDR3 is TGTGCCTGGAGTGAGCTCGGGAGAATCACAGATACGCAGTATTTT.

This clone turned up a few times. No conserved phenylalanine or tryptophan ends this CDR3, so it is likely a read error. It is unclear where the CDR3 begins or ends on the DNA, so no DNA is shown, and the CDR3 is as TCRdb lists it. This rearrangement joins TRBV7-9 to TRBJ1-2; the table's D call, TRBD1, was not checked against the DNA. The CDR3 comprises 11 residues, both ends counted. The germline V gene has CDR1 SEHNR and CDR2 FQNEAQ (reference sequence). CDR3 loop: CASSLPSWTGV.

This clone was detected only once. The rearrangement joins TRBV7-6 to TRBJ1-4, with D maybe TRBD1 (5 bases). Trimming took off 0 bases at V and 8 bases at J, with 13 bases between the two ends. CDR1 SGHVS and CDR2 FNYEAQ come from the germline V gene. The CDR3 length is 15 residues. This CDR3 reads CASSLAGRGREKLFF. The CDR3 nucleotides read TGTGCCAGCAGCTTAGCAGGGAGGGGTCGAGAAAAACTGTTTTTT.

The chain uses TRBV28 and TRBJ1-2; weak D call: TRBD1 (6 bases). V lost 5 bases to trimming and J lost 5 bases, with 18 bases between them. CDR3 length: 15 amino acids. Germline CDR1 is MDHEN and CDR2 is SYDVKM. In DNA, the CDR3 is TGTGCCAGCAGTCTAAATGCGGTAGGGGGTTATGGCTACACCTTC. It encodes CASSLNAVGGYGYTF.

The chain employs TRBV28 and TRBJ2-7; D might be TRBD2 (6 bases). The germline CDR1 and CDR2 sequences are MDHEN and SYDVKM. The CDR3 has 14 residues. Trimming left V 0 bases short and J 3 bases short, with 9 bases between. CDR3 in DNA: TGTGCCAGCAGTTTATGGGGAGGTCTCTACGAGCAGTACTTC. Its protein is CASSLWGGLYEQYF.

The V gene is TRBV11-2, the J gene TRBJ2-1, with a possible D match to TRBD2 (6 bases). The V gene lost 0 bases and the J gene lost 6 bases, with 18 bases spanning the gap. CDR3 length equals 17 residues. Germline V gene sequence: CDR1 SGHAT, CDR2 FQNNGV. The CDR3 coding sequence is TGTGCCAGCAGCTTAGACGTCTGGAGGGCCGACTTCAATGAGCAGTTCTTC. As protein: CASSLDVWRADFNEQFF.

The CDR3 protein is CAAPRGSGGYTF. For the CDR3, the DNA is TGTGCCGCTCCACGAGGCTCCGGAGGCTACACCTTC. The rearrangement joins TRBV7-9 to TRBJ1-2; no clear D. Germline lookup yields CDR1 SEHNR and CDR2 FQNEAQ (reference sequence). The CDR3 has 12 residues. The germline V and J ends were trimmed by 11 bases and 8 bases, with 18 bases remaining between them.

This clone was recorded only once. The rearrangement joins TRBV27 to TRBJ2-2; D gene uncertain. Germline CDR1 MNHEY, CDR2 SMNVEV (reference sequence). The CDR3 is 12 amino acids. The V end lost 10 bases, the J end lost 6 bases, and 12 bases lay between the germline ends. CDR3: CAIGPRAGELFF. The CDR3 DNA reads TGTGCCATCGGTCCTCGAGCCGGGGAGCTGTTTTTT.

The chain combines TRBV21-1 with TRBJ1-1; the table gives TRBD1 as D, unverified against the DNA. TRBV21-1 is annotated as a pseudogene. The CDR3 is made up of 16 amino acids. Written as DNA, the CDR3 is TGTGCCAGCAGCCCCCCCAGGGCTGGGTATTGGACTGAAGCTTTCTTT. It translates to CASSPPRAGYWTEAFF.

The chain uses TRBV28 and TRBJ1-1; no firm D call. There are 15 residues in the CDR3. The V gene lost 6 bases and the J gene lost 3 bases, with 17 bases spanning the gap. Germline CDR1 MDHEN, CDR2 SYDVKM. The CDR3 DNA reads as TGTGCCAGCAGCCCCTTCTTCACTCTCGACACTGAAGCTTTCTTT. It encodes CASSPFFTLDTEAFF.

The chain carries TRBV5-6 and TRBJ1-3; tentatively, D is TRBD1 (5 bases). V was shortened by 1 base and J by 0 bases, with 20 bases between the two germline ends. The CDR3 has 19 residues. In germline, CDR1 is SGHDT, CDR2 YYEEEE. The CDR3 DNA follows: TGTGCCAGCAGCTTGTGGGGCAGGCCGATACTTAGCTCTGGAAACACCATATATTTT. It codes for CASSLWGRPILSSGNTIYF.

This clone was seen only once. The chain uses TRBV28 and TRBJ2-1, with TRBD1 matching 9 bases. CDR3 length: 16 amino acids. CDR1 MDHEN and CDR2 SYDVKM come from the germline V gene. V was pared by 3 bases and J by 2 bases, with 5 bases of the junction left unmatched. Here the CDR3 reads CASSLGDRVPYNEQFF. The CDR3 DNA sequence: TGTGCCAGCAGTTTGGGGGACAGGGTCCCCTACAATGAGCAGTTCTTC.

The V gene is TRBV18, the J gene TRBJ2-1; 7 positions match TRBD2. This CDR3 has 13 amino acids. Germline CDR1 and CDR2: KGHSH and LQKENI. Germline trimming cut 8 bases from V and 5 bases from J; bases unmatched to any gene: 6. CDR3: CASIAGLNNEQFF. The CDR3 DNA reads TGTGCCAGCATTGCGGGACTAAACAATGAGCAGTTCTTC.

The rearrangement uses TRBV7-3 and TRBJ1-5; a weak D match, TRBD1 (5 bases). V was clipped by 5 bases and J by 6 bases, with 17 bases between them. From germline, CDR1 is SGHTA and CDR2 FQGTGA. The CDR3 has 15 residues. The CDR3 region is CASSHETVGGQPQHF. For the CDR3, the DNA is TGTGCCAGCAGCCACGAGACAGTGGGAGGTCAGCCCCAGCATTTT.

The chain has TRBV7-9 and TRBJ2-7; a possible D gene is TRBD2 (5 bases). This CDR3 spans 15 amino acids. The ends were cut back, 5 bases at V and 1 base at J, with 15 bases in the middle. CDR1 and CDR2 from the germline V gene are SEHNR and FQNEAQ (reference sequence). The CDR3 coding sequence is TGTGCCAGCAGCCCTACTAGAGTTAGTTCCTACGAGCAGTACTTC. Its translation is CASSPTRVSSYEQYF.

J is TRBJ2-1 and V is TRBV18; tentatively, D is TRBD2 (5 bases). The CDR3 runs 16 residues. The germline V gene encodes CDR1 KGHSH and CDR2 LQKENI. The germline V and J ends were trimmed by 0 bases and 1 base, with 10 bases remaining between them. CDR3 sequence reads: CASSPPTLASYNEQFF. CDR3 DNA sequence: TGTGCCAGCTCACCACCGACTCTAGCTTCCTACAATGAGCAGTTCTTC.

At least ten counts were recorded for this clone. The rearrangement joins TRBV6-4 to TRBJ2-2, with a tentative D call TRBD1 (6 bases). The V gene's germline CDR1 is MRHNA and CDR2 SNTAGT. The germline V and J ends were trimmed by 3 bases and 3 bases, with 11 bases remaining between them. CDR3 length: 15 amino acids. CDR3 sequence: CASSEGYRDTGELFF. DNA for the CDR3: TGTGCCAGCAGTGAAGGCTACAGGGACACCGGGGAGCTGTTTTTT.

The rearrangement joins TRBV7-3 to TRBJ1-4; perhaps TRBD1 as D (5 bases). Germline V CDR1 and CDR2: SGHTA, FQGTGA. Trimming removed 1 base at V and 2 bases at J, with 8 bases between. The CDR3 consists of 15 residues. The CDR3 nucleotides read TGTGCCAGCAGCTTAAATGGGGGGACTAATGAAAAACTGTTTTTT. As protein: CASSLNGGTNEKLFF.

CDR3 sequence (DNA): TGTGCCAGCAGCGGGACTAGTTACAATGAGCAGTTCTTC. It encodes CASSGTSYNEQFF. The chain links TRBV5-6 to TRBJ2-1; TRBD2 matches at 8 bases. The CDR3 is 13 amino acids. V dropped 4 bases and J dropped 4; count of bases not matched to a gene: 1. Per germline, CDR1 SGHDT and CDR2 YYEEEE.

Comments on this clone: A junction end diverges from the germline sequence, so it may reflect a read error. The chain links TRBV7-2 to TRBJ2-2; 12 positions match TRBD2. The germline V gene encodes CDR1 SGHTA and CDR2 FQGNSA. The CDR3 has 16 residues. CDR3 nucleotides: TGTGCCAGCAGCCTAGCGGGAGGGCCGAGGACCGGGGAGCTGTTTTTT. It translates to CASSLAGGPRTGELFF.

The chain joins TRBV30 to TRBJ2-7, with 9 nucleotides matching TRBD1. The CDR3 runs 13 residues. Germline CDR1 and CDR2: GTSNPN and SVGIG (reference sequence). V lost 3 bases and J lost 4; bases outside the gene matches: 4. CDR3 DNA sequence: TGTGCCTGGAGCTCGGGACAGGGATACGAGCAGTACTTC. Translation: CAWSSGQGYEQYF.

V and J are TRBV29-1 and TRBJ2-2; 8 nucleotides line up with TRBD1. The CDR3 is 15 residues long. From germline, CDR1 is SQVTM and CDR2 ANQGSEA. J was trimmed by 5 bases and V by 0 bases; bases with no gene match: 5. The CDR3 reads CSVEEPGGWTGELFF. CDR3 in DNA: TGCAGCGTTGAAGAGCCAGGGGGCTGGACCGGGGAGCTGTTTTTT.